This TCR beta chain was recovered during a study of blood T cell repertoires in COVID-19. Background on the study: PBMCs, B-cell-depleted T cells, or T cells provided the cDNA or gDNA that made up the material.

The Seattle patients joined while their infection was active and were tracked longitudinally afterward. The CDR3 extends over 17 amino acids. Germline lookup yields CDR1 SQVTM and CDR2 ANQGSEA. Trimming stripped 1 base from V and 0 bases from J, with 18 bases between. Generated by immunoSEQ multiplex PCR, the TCRdb table keeps only in-frame clones and is missing some. Of 100,000 to 150,000 clones listed, about four fifths are singletons. The rearrangement joins TRBV29-1 to TRBJ1-2; D might be TRBD1 (6 bases). The sequence was collected from a man aged 25-45 years with COVID-19, enrolled during active disease. Input material: peripheral blood. CDR3 residues: CSVEAPGQGVPNYGYTF. The CDR3 bases are TGCAGCGTTGAAGCCCCGGGACAAGGTGTACCTAACTATGGCTACACCTTC.